Listed below are T cell receptor beta chains from one sample, sequenced in a study of CD8 T cells in Susac syndrome. TCRdb redid the calling of the immunoSEQ multiplex PCR reads with MiXCR, one entry per CDR3 protein. The profile shows under 350,000 distinct CDR3 sequences, roughly nine tenths of them singletons. Sequences were obtained from CD4+ T cells from PBMCs. Receptors originate from a human donor with multiple sclerosis. CDR3s leave out the opening cysteine and the closing phenylalanine or tryptophan.

J: TRBJ2-7
V: TRBV7-2
CDR3: ASSLGRGAYEQY

J: TRBJ2-1
V: TRBV19
CDR3: ASGGVKSRDEQF

J: TRBJ1-1
V: TRBV25-1
CDR3: ASRGRSRKGAEAF

J: TRBJ1-2
V: TRBV12-3/TRBV12-4
CDR3: ASSSGGWGYT

J: TRBJ2-2
V: TRBV7-2
CDR3: ASSPRGGRNTGELF

J: TRBJ2-3
V: TRBV7-2
CDR3: ASSRSGTSADTQY

J: TRBJ2-2
V: TRBV30
CDR3: AWTQGAMDTGELF

J: TRBJ1-2
V: TRBV12-3/TRBV12-4
CDR3: ASSFLAGRGGGYT

J: TRBJ1-2
V: TRBV18
CDR3: ASSARQYGYT

J: TRBJ2-2
V: TRBV12-3/TRBV12-4
CDR3: ASRPLFTGELF